This T cell receptor beta chain was profiled in a study of blood T cells in healthy people across ages. A J-beta primer mix and a sample-barcoded 5' primer were used in a second PCR of about 7 to 11 cycles. TCRdb recomputed calls from the 5' RACE reads with MiXCR, one row per CDR3 protein. The data hold about 640,000 distinct CDR3 sequences, with 25% to 35% observed a single time. Samples each yielded at least 5.5 micrograms of total RNA. This CDR3 has 16 amino acids. V trimming: 7 bases; J trimming: 5 bases; junction bases outside the gene matches: 15. Germline values: CDR1 SGHTA, CDR2 FQGNSA. This clonotype has ten or more counts.

This rearrangement joins TRBV7-2 to TRBJ2-5; 8 nucleotides align to TRBD2. This sequence was found in a woman aged 80 or over in good health. The sample consisted of blood. Here the CDR3 reads CASMVGQRGWGETQYF. DNA of the CDR3: TGTGCCAGCATGGTGGGCCAGCGGGGGTGGGGGGAGACCCAGTACTTC.